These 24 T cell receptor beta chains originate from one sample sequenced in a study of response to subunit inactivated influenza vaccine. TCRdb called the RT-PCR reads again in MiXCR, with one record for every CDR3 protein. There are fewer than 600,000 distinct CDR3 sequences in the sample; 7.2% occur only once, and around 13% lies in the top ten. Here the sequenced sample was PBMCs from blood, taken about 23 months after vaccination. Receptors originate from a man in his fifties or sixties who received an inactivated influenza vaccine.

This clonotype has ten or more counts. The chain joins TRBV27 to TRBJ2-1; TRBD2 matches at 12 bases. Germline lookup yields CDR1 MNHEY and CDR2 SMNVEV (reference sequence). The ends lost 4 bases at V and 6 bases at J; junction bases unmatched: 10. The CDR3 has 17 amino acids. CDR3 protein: CASSSWTSGKGPNEQFF. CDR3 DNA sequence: TGTGCCAGCAGTTCGTGGACTAGCGGGAAGGGTCCCAATGAGCAGTTCTTC.

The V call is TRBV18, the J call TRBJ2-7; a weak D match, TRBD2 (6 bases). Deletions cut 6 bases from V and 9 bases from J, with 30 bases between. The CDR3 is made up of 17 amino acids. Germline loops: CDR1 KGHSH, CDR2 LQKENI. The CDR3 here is CASSLAQGGKTGNGQYF. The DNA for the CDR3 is TGTGCCAGCTCTCTTGCCCAGGGAGGAAAGACGGGGAACGGGCAGTACTTC.

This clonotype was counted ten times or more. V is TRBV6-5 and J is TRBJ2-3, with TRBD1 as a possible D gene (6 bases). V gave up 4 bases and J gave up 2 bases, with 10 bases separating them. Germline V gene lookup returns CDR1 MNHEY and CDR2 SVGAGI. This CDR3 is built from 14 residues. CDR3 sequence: CASSSGQITDTQYF. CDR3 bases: TGTGCCAGCAGTTCGGGACAAATCACAGATACGCAGTATTTT.

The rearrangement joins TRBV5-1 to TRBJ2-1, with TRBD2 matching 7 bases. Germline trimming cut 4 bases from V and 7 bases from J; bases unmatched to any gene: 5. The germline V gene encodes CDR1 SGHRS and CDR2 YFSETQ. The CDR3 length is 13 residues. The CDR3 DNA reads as TGCGCCAGCAGCCGACTAGCCCCAAATGAGCAGTTCTTC. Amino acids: CASSRLAPNEQFF.

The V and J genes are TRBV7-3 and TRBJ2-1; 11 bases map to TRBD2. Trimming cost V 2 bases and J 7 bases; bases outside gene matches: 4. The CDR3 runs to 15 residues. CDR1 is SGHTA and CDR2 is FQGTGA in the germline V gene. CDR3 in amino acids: CASSLFTSGSNEQFF. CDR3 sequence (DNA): TGTGCCAGCAGCTTATTTACTAGCGGGAGTAATGAGCAGTTCTTC. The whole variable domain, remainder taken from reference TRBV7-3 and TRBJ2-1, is GAGVSQTPSNKVTEKGKYVELRCDPISGHTALYWYRQSLGQGPEFLIYFQGTGAADDSGLPNDRFFAVRPEGSVSTLKIQRTERGDSAVYLCASSLFTSGSNEQFFGPGTRLTVL.

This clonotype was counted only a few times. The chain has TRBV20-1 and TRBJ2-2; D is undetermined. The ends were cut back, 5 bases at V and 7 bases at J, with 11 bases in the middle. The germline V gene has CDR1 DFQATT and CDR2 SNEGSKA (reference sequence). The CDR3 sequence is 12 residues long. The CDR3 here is CSALGSGGELFF. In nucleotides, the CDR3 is TGCAGTGCTCTCGGGTCGGGCGGGGAGCTGTTTTTT.

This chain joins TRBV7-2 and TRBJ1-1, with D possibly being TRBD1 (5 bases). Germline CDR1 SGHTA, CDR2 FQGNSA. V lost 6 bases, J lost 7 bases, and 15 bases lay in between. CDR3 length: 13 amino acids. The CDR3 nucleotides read TGTGCCAGCAGTCCCCGGGCCGGGGGTGAAGCTTTCTTT. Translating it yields CASSPRAGGEAFF.

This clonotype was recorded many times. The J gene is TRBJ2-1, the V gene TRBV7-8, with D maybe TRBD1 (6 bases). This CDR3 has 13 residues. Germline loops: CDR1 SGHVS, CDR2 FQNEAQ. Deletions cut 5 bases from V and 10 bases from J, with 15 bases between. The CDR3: CASSPWDKGEQFF. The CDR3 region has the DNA TGTGCCAGCAGCCCCTGGGACAAGGGAGAGCAGTTCTTC.

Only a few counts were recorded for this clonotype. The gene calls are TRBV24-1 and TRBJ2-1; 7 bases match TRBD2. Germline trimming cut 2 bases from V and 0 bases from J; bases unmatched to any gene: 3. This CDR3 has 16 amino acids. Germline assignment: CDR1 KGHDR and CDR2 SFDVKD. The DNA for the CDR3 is TGTGCCACCAGTGATTGGGGCGGGAGCTCCTACAATGAGCAGTTCTTC. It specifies CATSDWGGSSYNEQFF.

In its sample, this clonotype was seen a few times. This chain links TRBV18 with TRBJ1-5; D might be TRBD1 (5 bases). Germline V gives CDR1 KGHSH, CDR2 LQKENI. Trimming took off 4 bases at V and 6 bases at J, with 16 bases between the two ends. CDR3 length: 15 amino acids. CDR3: CASSRGGGSRQPQHF. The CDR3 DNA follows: TGTGCCAGCTCACGCGGTGGGGGGAGTCGTCAGCCCCAGCATTTT. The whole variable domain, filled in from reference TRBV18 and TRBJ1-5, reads NAGVMQNPRHLVRRRGQEARLRCSPMKGHSHVYWYRQLPEEGLKFMVYLQKENIIDESGMPKERFSAEFPKEGPSILRIQQVVRGDSAAYFCASSRGGGSRQPQHFGDGTRLSIL.

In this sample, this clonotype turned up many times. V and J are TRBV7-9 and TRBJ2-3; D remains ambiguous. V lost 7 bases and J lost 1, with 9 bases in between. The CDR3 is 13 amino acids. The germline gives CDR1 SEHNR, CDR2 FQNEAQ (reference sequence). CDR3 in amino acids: CASKGIGTDTQYF. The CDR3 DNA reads TGTGCCAGCAAGGGAATCGGCACAGATACGCAGTATTTT.

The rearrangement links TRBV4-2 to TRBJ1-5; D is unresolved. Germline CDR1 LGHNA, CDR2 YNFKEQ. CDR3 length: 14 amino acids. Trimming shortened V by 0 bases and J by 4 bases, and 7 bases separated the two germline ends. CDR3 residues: CASSQDLGNQPQHF. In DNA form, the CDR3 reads TGTGCCAGCAGCCAAGATTTAGGAAATCAGCCCCAGCATTTT.

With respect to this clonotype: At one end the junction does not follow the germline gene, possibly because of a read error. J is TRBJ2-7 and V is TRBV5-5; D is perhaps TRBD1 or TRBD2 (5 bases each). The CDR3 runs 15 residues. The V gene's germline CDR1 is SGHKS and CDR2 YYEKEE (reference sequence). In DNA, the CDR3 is TGTGCCAGCAGCTCCAGGGACCTGCGGGTTTACGTGCAGTACTTC. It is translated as CASSSRDLRVYVQYF.

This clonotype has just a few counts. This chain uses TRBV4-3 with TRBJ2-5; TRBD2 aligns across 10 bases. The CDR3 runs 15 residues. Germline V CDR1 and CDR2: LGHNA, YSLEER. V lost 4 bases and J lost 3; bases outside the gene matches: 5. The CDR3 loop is CASSRGLAGEETQYF. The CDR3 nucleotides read TGCGCCAGCAGCCGCGGCCTAGCGGGGGAAGAGACCCAGTACTTC.

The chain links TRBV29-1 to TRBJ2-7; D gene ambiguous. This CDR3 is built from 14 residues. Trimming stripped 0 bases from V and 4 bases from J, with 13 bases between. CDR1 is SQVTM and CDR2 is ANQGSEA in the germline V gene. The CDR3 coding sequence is TGCAGCGTTGAAGAGGATCTGGGGAAGTACGAGCAGTACTTC. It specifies CSVEEDLGKYEQYF.

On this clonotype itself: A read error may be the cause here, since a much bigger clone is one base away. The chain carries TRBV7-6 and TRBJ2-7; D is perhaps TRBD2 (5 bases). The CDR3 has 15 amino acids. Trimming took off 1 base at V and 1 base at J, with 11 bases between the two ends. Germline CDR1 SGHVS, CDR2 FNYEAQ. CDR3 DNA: TGTGCCAGCAGCTTAGAAGCAGCGGAGTCCTACGAGCAGTACTTC. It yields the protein CASSLEAAESYEQYF.

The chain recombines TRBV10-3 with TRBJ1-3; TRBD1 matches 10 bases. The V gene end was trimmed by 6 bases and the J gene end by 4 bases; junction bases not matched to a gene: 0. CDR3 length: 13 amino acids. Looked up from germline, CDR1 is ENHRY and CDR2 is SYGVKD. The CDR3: CAIRTGGGNTIYF. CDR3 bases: TGTGCCATCAGGACAGGGGGCGGAAACACCATATATTTT.

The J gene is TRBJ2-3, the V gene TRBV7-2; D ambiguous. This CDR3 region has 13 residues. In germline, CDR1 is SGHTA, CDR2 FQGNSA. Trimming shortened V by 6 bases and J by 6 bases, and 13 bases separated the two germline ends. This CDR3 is CASSRSVSDTQYF. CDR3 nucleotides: TGTGCCAGCAGTCGCTCCGTGTCCGATACGCAGTATTTT.

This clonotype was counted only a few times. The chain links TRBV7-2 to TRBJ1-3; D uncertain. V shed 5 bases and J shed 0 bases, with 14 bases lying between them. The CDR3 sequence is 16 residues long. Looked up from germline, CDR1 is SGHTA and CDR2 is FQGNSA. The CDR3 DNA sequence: TGTGCCAGCAGCCCTCACCCTCGAGGCTCTGGAAACACCATATATTTT. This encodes CASSPHPRGSGNTIYF. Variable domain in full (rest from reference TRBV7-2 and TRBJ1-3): GAGVSQSPSNKVTEKGKDVELRCDPISGHTALYWYRQSLGQGLEFLIYFQGNSAPDKSGLPSDRFSAERTGGSVSTLTIQRTQQEDSAVYLCASSPHPRGSGNTIYFGEGSWLTVV.

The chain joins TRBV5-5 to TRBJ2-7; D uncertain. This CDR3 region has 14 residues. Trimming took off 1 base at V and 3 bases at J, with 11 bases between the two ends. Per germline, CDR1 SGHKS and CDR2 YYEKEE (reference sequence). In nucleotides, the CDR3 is TGTGCCAGCAGCTTGAAGGACCGCCACTACGAGCAGTACTTC. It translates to CASSLKDRHYEQYF.

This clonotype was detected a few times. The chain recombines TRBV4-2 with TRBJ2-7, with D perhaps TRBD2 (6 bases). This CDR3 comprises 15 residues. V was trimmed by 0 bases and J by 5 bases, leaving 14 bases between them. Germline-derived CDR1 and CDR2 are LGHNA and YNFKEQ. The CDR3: CASSQDGDTGDEQYF. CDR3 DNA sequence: TGTGCCAGCAGCCAAGATGGGGATACGGGGGACGAGCAGTACTTC.

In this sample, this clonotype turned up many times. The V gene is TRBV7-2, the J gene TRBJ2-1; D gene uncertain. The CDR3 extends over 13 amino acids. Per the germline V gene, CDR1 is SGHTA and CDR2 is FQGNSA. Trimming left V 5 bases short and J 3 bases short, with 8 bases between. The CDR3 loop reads CASSQQVYNEQFF. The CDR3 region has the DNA TGTGCCAGCAGCCAGCAAGTCTACAATGAGCAGTTCTTC.

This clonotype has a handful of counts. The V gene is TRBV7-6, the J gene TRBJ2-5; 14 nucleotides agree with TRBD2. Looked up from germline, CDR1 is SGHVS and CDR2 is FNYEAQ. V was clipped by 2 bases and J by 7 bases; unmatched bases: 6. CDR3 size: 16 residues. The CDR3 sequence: CASSLPGTSGRVTQYF. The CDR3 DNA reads TGTGCCAGCAGCTTACCCGGGACTAGCGGGAGAGTGACCCAGTACTTC.

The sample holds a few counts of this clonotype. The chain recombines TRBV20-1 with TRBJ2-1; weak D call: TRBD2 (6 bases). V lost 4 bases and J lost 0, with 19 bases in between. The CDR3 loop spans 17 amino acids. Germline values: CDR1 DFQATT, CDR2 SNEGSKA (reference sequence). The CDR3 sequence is CSAKGRRGPRSYNEQFF. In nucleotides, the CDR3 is TGCAGTGCTAAAGGGAGGCGTGGGCCACGCTCCTACAATGAGCAGTTCTTC.